The 27 T cell receptor beta chains below all came from one sample that was sequenced in a study of chemoradiotherapy in HPV16-positive cancers. Using immunoSEQ multiplex PCR, the repertoire was profiled, and TCRdb retains in-frame clones only, with some absent. The sample shows roughly 30,000 clones, 92% of them seen only once. The starting material was blood, obtained from a patient who underwent chemoradiotherapy. These TCRs come from a human donor with HPV-associated anogenital cancer.

The chain employs TRBV18 and TRBJ1-1, with 9 bases aligning to TRBD1. Germline-derived CDR1 and CDR2 are KGHSH and LQKENI. V lost 0 bases, J lost 6 bases, and 17 bases stayed unmatched. The CDR3 runs to 19 residues. CDR3 sequence reads: CASSPPGTGWNPWGAEAFF. The CDR3 bases are TGTGCCAGCTCACCACCAGGGACAGGGTGGAATCCTTGGGGCGCTGAAGCTTTCTTT.

J is TRBJ2-5 and V is TRBV18; D may be TRBD2 (7 bases). The CDR3 loop spans 16 amino acids. Trimming removed 0 bases from V and 1 base from J, with 12 bases in between. The V gene's germline CDR1 is KGHSH and CDR2 LQKENI. In nucleotides, the CDR3 is TGTGCCAGCTCACCACCGGCGCGGGGGCCCCAAGAGACCCAGTACTTC. Its protein product is CASSPPARGPQETQYF.

The rearrangement joins TRBV7-2 to TRBJ1-5; 10 bases agree with TRBD1. CDR3 size: 15 residues. The trim removed 6 bases at V and 7 bases at J, leaving 9 bases unmatched. CDR1 is SGHTA, CDR2 FQGNSA, per germline. DNA of the CDR3: TGTGCCAGCAGTTGGGACAGGGGAACAAGCCAGCCCCAGCATTTT. Translating it yields CASSWDRGTSQPQHF.

This chain links TRBV9 with TRBJ2-3, with 9 positions matching TRBD2. The germline CDR1 and CDR2 sequences are SGDLS and YYNGEE. The CDR3 is 15 amino acids. The junction had 3 bases not matched to a gene; V was cut back by 0 bases and J by 4 bases. The CDR3 DNA follows: TGTGCCAGCAGCGTAGGGACTAGCGTGGCAGATACGCAGTATTTT. Amino acids: CASSVGTSVADTQYF.

The chain is built from TRBV4-1 and TRBJ1-2, with a weak D call TRBD1 (5 bases). The V gene's germline CDR1 is MGHRA and CDR2 YSYEKL. This CDR3 has 14 residues. Trimming left V 1 base short and J 6 bases short, with 12 bases between. The CDR3 nucleotides are TGCGCCAGCAGCCAAGCGAGGGGCCCGGATGGCTACACCTTC. This encodes CASSQARGPDGYTF.

The gene calls are TRBV6-5 and TRBJ1-2; D ambiguous. Germline-derived CDR1 and CDR2 are MNHEY and SVGAGI. Deletions cut 5 bases from V and 8 bases from J, with 15 bases between. The length of the CDR3 is 13 residues. The CDR3: CASSQKNSGGYTF. The CDR3, as DNA: TGTGCCAGCAGTCAAAAAAACTCGGGCGGCTACACCTTC.

The chain has TRBV19 and TRBJ1-1; D remains ambiguous. The CDR3 extends over 13 amino acids. Germline CDR1 reads LNHDA; CDR2 reads SQIVND (reference sequence). Trimming took 3 bases from V and 6 from J, leaving 11 bases between them. CDR3 sequence (DNA): TGTGCCAGTAGTATGACGGGAAATTCTGAAGCTTTCTTT. It yields the protein CASSMTGNSEAFF.

J is TRBJ1-1 and V is TRBV12-5; D unresolved. Trimming removed 7 bases from V and 5 bases from J, with 11 bases in between. From germline, CDR1 is LGHNT and CDR2 FRNRAP. The CDR3 is 12 residues long. In DNA, the CDR3 is TGTGCTAGTGCCGTCCGAGGTACTGAAGCTTTCTTT. Translated, it gives CASAVRGTEAFF.

This clone has a handful of counts. This chain joins TRBV19 and TRBJ1-6; D is perhaps TRBD1 (5 bases). This CDR3 is 13 amino acids long. Germline V gene lookup returns CDR1 LNHDA and CDR2 SQIVND (reference sequence). V was cut by 3 bases and J by 10 bases, with 10 bases left in between. CDR3 sequence (DNA): TGTGCCAGTAGTATGGGTGGGGCCTCACCCCTCCACTTT. It encodes CASSMGGASPLHF.

This sequence joins TRBV7-8 and TRBJ1-3; D possibly corresponds to TRBD1 (5 bases). There are 14 residues in the CDR3. Germline CDR1 is SGHVS and CDR2 is FQNEAQ. Trimming took 3 bases from V and 4 from J, leaving 10 bases between them. The CDR3 sequence is CASSFAGSGNTIYF. The CDR3 nucleotides read TGTGCCAGCAGCTTCGCAGGGTCAGGAAACACCATATATTTT.

With respect to this clone: Distinct nucleotide sequences in the sample also encode this CDR3. The rearrangement joins TRBV20-1 to TRBJ1-1; D not resolved. The CDR3 has 11 amino acids. V dropped 0 bases and J dropped 3 bases, with 2 bases sitting between them. Germline V lookup: CDR1 DFQATT, CDR2 SNEGSKA (reference sequence). The DNA of the CDR3 is TGCAGTGCTAGAGATTACACTGAAGCTTTCTTT. Amino acid sequence: CSARDYTEAFF.

The V gene is TRBV10-1, the J gene TRBJ1-3; D is uncertain. From germline, CDR1 is WNHNN and CDR2 SYGVQD (reference sequence). The CDR3 length is 12 residues. This CDR3 is CPGWSGGNTIYF. The CDR3 DNA reads TGCCCCGGGTGGTCTGGTGGAAACACCATATATTTT.

This clone was detected once. The rearrangement joins TRBV27 to TRBJ2-5; D is possibly TRBD1 or TRBD2 (5 bases each). CDR1 is MNHEY, CDR2 SMNVEV, per germline (reference sequence). V shed 5 bases and J shed 6 bases, with 28 bases lying between them. This CDR3 contains 18 residues. The CDR3 nucleotides are TGTGCCAGCAGTCCATCGACTTCCAGGGCCCAGCGGATTAAGACCCAGTACTTC. Its protein product is CASSPSTSRAQRIKTQYF.

The chain links TRBV6-5 to TRBJ2-4, with D perhaps matching TRBD1 (6 bases). Germline V gives CDR1 MNHEY, CDR2 SVGAGI. Trimming cost V 4 bases and J 0 bases, with 13 bases left between them. The CDR3 length is 16 residues. Here the CDR3 reads CASSSRDKLAKNIQYF. CDR3 nucleotides: TGTGCCAGCAGTTCCCGGGACAAGCTAGCCAAAAACATTCAGTACTTC.

The chain couples TRBV6-5 to TRBJ1-5; TRBD1 might be the D (5 bases). This CDR3 has 14 residues. V was pared by 4 bases and J by 10 bases, with 17 bases between. Per the germline V gene, CDR1 is MNHEY and CDR2 is SVGAGI. CDR3 amino acids: CASSSQQWGTPQHF. As DNA, the CDR3 is TGTGCCAGCAGTTCGCAACAGTGGGGGACCCCCCAGCATTTT.

CDR3 sequence: CASSQDRRGWEKLFF. The CDR3 nucleotides are TGTGCCAGCAGCCAGGACCGCAGGGGTTGGGAAAAACTGTTTTTT. This chain connects TRBV2 to TRBJ1-4; weak D call: TRBD1 (6 bases). Germline lookup yields CDR1 SNHLY and CDR2 FYNNEI. The CDR3 has 15 amino acids. V dropped 6 bases and J dropped 8 bases, with 19 bases sitting between them.

The chain uses TRBV19 and TRBJ1-2; perhaps TRBD1 as D (5 bases). Germline CDR1 and CDR2: LNHDA and SQIVND (reference sequence). V was pared by 1 base and J by 8 bases, with 23 bases between. This CDR3 contains 17 residues. The CDR3 DNA follows: TGTGCCAGTAGTATAGGGAGGGGTTTATTATCCCTTCGGGGCTACACCTTC. This codes for CASSIGRGLLSLRGYTF.

The J gene is TRBJ1-2, the V gene TRBV7-9; possible D gene TRBD1, 6 bases. V was clipped by 0 bases and J by 4 bases, with 12 bases between them. The CDR3 runs to 15 residues. Germline V CDR1 and CDR2: SEHNR, FQNEAQ (reference sequence). This CDR3 is CASSLAGQNAYGYTF. The DNA for the CDR3 is TGTGCCAGCAGCTTAGCTGGACAGAACGCCTATGGCTACACCTTC.

The chain employs TRBV5-1 and TRBJ2-7; the D gene is possibly TRBD2 (6 bases). Germline CDR1 and CDR2: SGHRS and YFSETQ. Trimming took off 0 bases at V and 4 bases at J, with 11 bases between the two ends. CDR3 length: 14 amino acids. The CDR3 is CASSLAGLVYEQYF. DNA for the CDR3: TGCGCCAGCAGCTTGGCGGGACTGGTATACGAGCAGTACTTC.

This clone was seen only a few times. The CDR3 sequence: CASSTGYTEAFF. The DNA of the CDR3 is TGTGCCAGCTCAACGGGATACACTGAAGCTTTCTTT. The chain couples TRBV18 to TRBJ1-1; no clear D. Germline V gives CDR1 KGHSH, CDR2 LQKENI. V lost 5 bases and J 3 bases, leaving 7 bases between the germline ends. CDR3 length equals 12 residues. Full variable domain (outside the CDR3, taken from reference TRBV18 and TRBJ1-1): NAGVMQNPRHLVRRRGQEARLRCSPMKGHSHVYWYRQLPEEGLKFMVYLQKENIIDESGMPKERFSAEFPKEGPSILRIQQVVRGDSAAYFCASSTGYTEAFFGQGTRLTVV.

The rearrangement joins TRBV18 to TRBJ2-7; 13 bases align to TRBD2. The germline V gene encodes CDR1 KGHSH and CDR2 LQKENI. V lost 3 bases and J lost 2; bases outside the gene matches: 4. The CDR3 sequence is 16 residues long. CDR3: CASSPGTSGVTYEQYF. CDR3 DNA sequence: TGTGCCAGCTCACCCGGGACTAGCGGGGTAACCTACGAGCAGTACTTC.

The chain uses TRBV4-3 and TRBJ1-5, with 7 bases matching TRBD1. The germline gives CDR1 LGHNA, CDR2 YSLEER. Trimming removed 0 bases from V and 11 bases from J; junction bases left unmatched: 7. This CDR3 contains 14 residues. CDR3 region: CASSQETGIWAQHF. CDR3 nucleotides: TGCGCCAGCAGCCAAGAGACAGGGATTTGGGCCCAGCATTTT.

This clone appeared a single time. The chain links TRBV7-9 to TRBJ1-1; 8 nucleotides agree with TRBD1. Germline trimming cut 5 bases from V and 6 bases from J; bases unmatched to any gene: 14. Per the germline V gene, CDR1 is SEHNR and CDR2 is FQNEAQ (reference sequence). This CDR3 region has 16 residues. The CDR3 nucleotides are TGTGCCAGCAGCCCACAACAGGGGGTCGGTAGCGCTGAAGCTTTCTTT. Its protein is CASSPQQGVGSAEAFF.

The rearrangement joins TRBV18 to TRBJ2-5, with D uncertain. The CDR3 contains 14 residues. Deletions cut 3 bases from V and 5 bases from J, with 13 bases between. Germline V gene sequence: CDR1 KGHSH, CDR2 LQKENI. The CDR3 is CASSPPGGEETQYF. The DNA of the CDR3 is TGTGCCAGCTCACCCCCCGGCGGTGAGGAGACCCAGTACTTC. Variable domain in full (rest from reference TRBV18 and TRBJ2-5): NAGVMQNPRHLVRRRGQEARLRCSPMKGHSHVYWYRQLPEEGLKFMVYLQKENIIDESGMPKERFSAEFPKEGPSILRIQQVVRGDSAAYFCASSPPGGEETQYFGPGTRLLVL.

This chain joins TRBV6-5 and TRBJ1-2; a weak D match, TRBD1 (5 bases). The V end lost 0 bases, the J end lost 8 bases, and 13 bases lay between the germline ends. CDR1 MNHEY and CDR2 SVGAGI come from the germline V gene. The CDR3 is made up of 14 amino acids. Here the CDR3 reads CASSYSRDVIGYTF. DNA of the CDR3: TGTGCCAGCAGTTACTCTCGGGACGTAATAGGCTACACCTTC.

This rearrangement joins TRBV9 to TRBJ2-1; 8 bases match TRBD2. This CDR3 region has 14 residues. V was clipped by 4 bases and J by 10 bases; unmatched bases: 10. Per the germline V gene, CDR1 is SGDLS and CDR2 is YYNGEE. DNA for the CDR3: TGTGCCAGCAGCTTTCGGGGGGGGCCCAACGAGCAGTTCTTC. It encodes CASSFRGGPNEQFF.

The J gene is TRBJ2-1, the V gene TRBV5-1; 8 bases fit TRBD2. Unmatched junction bases numbered 3, after V lost 0 bases and J lost 7 bases. CDR1 is SGHRS and CDR2 is YFSETQ in the germline V gene. This CDR3 region has 14 residues. CDR3 residues: CASSLDPGGNEQFF. The CDR3 coding sequence is TGCGCCAGCAGCTTGGACCCGGGGGGGAATGAGCAGTTCTTC.